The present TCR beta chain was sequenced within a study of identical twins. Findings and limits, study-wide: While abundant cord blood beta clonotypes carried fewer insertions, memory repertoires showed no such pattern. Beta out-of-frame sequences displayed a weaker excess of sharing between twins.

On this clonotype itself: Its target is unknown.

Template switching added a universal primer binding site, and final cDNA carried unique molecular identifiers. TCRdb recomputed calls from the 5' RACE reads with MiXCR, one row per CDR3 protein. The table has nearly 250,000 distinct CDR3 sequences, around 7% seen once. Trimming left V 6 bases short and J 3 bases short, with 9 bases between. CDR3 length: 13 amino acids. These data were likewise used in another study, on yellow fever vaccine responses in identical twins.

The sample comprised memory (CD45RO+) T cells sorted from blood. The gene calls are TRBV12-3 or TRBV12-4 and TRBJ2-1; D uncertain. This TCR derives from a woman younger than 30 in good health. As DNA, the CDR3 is TGTGCCAGCAGGACCAATAGCTACAATGAGCAGTTCTTC. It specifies CASRTNSYNEQFF.